The rows below give T cell receptor beta chains drawn from one sample of a study of blood T cell repertoires in COVID-19. TCRdb keeps only in-frame clones here, not all; method: immunoSEQ multiplex PCR. The sample lists 300,000 to 400,000 clones, about 90% seen once, with roughly 3.3% in the top ten. The sequenced sample was peripheral blood. Every receptor here comes from a woman under 30 who had recovered from COVID-19. Each CDR3 is given with its conserved first and last residue. D genes are given only for firm matches. Only part of the rows carry a size: once, few, many, or a class if the clone is expanded.

. | TRBJ2-3 | TRBD1 | TRBV5-4 | CASTPGGADTQYF | TGTGCCAGCACCCCAGGGGGCGCAGATACGCAGTATTTT
. | TRBJ1-5 | TRBD1 | TRBV24-1 | CATSGSDRGPDQPQHF | TGTGCCACCAGTGGTAGCGACAGGGGGCCAGATCAGCCCCAGCATTTT
. | TRBJ1-2 | TRBD1 | TRBV18 | CASSEDRTNYGYTF | TGTGCCAGCTCAGAGGACAGGACTAACTATGGCTACACCTTC
. | TRBJ2-3 | TRBD2 | TRBV5-1 | CASSLAGLAGESDTQYF | TGCGCCAGCAGCTTGGCCGGACTAGCGGGAGAGTCAGATACGCAGTATTTT
. | TRBJ2-3 | . | TRBV2 | CASSEARDRGSTDTQYF | TGTGCCAGCAGTGAAGCGAGGGACCGGGGGAGCACAGATACGCAGTATTTT
. | TRBJ1-2 | TRBD1 | TRBV6-4 | CASSDSARGHRYGYTF | TGTGCCAGCAGTGACTCGGCGAGGGGGCATAGGTATGGCTACACCTTC
. | TRBJ2-3 | TRBD2 | TRBV11-2 | CASSLGRLRETTDTQYF | TGTGCCAGCAGCTTAGGTAGGCTGCGGGAGACCACAGATACGCAGTATTTT
. | TRBJ2-2 | TRBD2 | TRBV25-1 | CASSDSASGGNTGELFF | TGTGCCAGCAGTGACTCGGCTAGCGGGGGGAACACCGGGGAGCTGTTTTTT
. | TRBJ1-2 | TRBD1 | TRBV6-1 | CASSEGTAVGYTF | TGTGCCAGCAGTGAGGGGACAGCCGTTGGCTACACCTTC
. | TRBJ2-1 | . | TRBV11-3 | CASSLGFTSEQFF | TGTGCCAGCAGCTTAGGCTTCACTAGCGAGCAGTTCTTC
. | TRBJ2-3 | . | TRBV20-1 | CSARDGDTQYF | TGCAGTGCCCGGGATGGGGATACGCAGTATTTT
. | TRBJ1-1 | . | TRBV30 | CAWSEQIRAFF | TGTGCCTGGAGTGAACAAATAAGAGCTTTCTTT
once | TRBJ1-5 | . | TRBV18 | CASSPYRTGGNQPQHF | TGTGCCAGCTCACCGTACAGGACGGGGGGCAATCAGCCCCAGCATTTT
. | TRBJ1-1 | . | TRBV11-3 | CASSLGSGRENTEAFF | TGTGCCAGCAGCTTAGGTTCAGGCAGAGAAAACACTGAAGCTTTCTTT
. | TRBJ2-1 | . | TRBV7-2 | CASSWANEQFF | TGTGCCAGCAGCTGGGCCAATGAGCAGTTCTTC
once | TRBJ1-6 | . | TRBV11-3 | CASSSGRGGVDNSPLHF | TGTGCCAGCAGCTCCGGACGGGGGGGGGTTGATAATTCACCCCTCCACTTT
. | TRBJ2-6 | . | TRBV7-2 | CASSFFRDSGANVLTF | TGTGCCAGCAGCTTTTTTCGGGACTCTGGGGCCAACGTCCTGACTTTC
once | TRBJ1-3 | TRBD1 | TRBV19 | CASSAQGIDTIYF | TGTGCCAGTAGTGCACAGGGGATAGACACCATATATTTT
. | TRBJ1-1 | . | TRBV9 | CASSYRDKNTEAFF | TGTGCCAGCAGCTACCGGGACAAGAACACTGAAGCTTTCTTT
. | TRBJ2-1 | . | TRBV10-3 | CATTRGDPRANEQFF | TGTGCCACCACACGAGGAGACCCTCGAGCCAATGAGCAGTTCTTC
. | TRBJ1-4 | . | TRBV5-4 | CASRRDEGEKLFF | TGTGCCAGCAGGCGGGACGAAGGGGAAAAACTGTTTTTT
. | TRBJ1-2 | . | TRBV2 | CASSESRGTADFYGYTF | TGTGCCAGCAGCGAATCTCGGGGGACGGCGGACTTTTATGGCTACACCTTC
. | TRBJ2-5 | TRBD2 | TRBV7-2 | CASSLEFRLAGGYQETQYF | TGTGCCAGCAGCTTAGAGTTTCGGCTAGCGGGAGGGTACCAAGAGACCCAGTACTTC
. | TRBJ1-2 | . | TRBV10-3 | CATRQDNYGYTF | TGTGCCACCAGACAGGATAACTATGGCTACACCTTC
. | TRBJ2-1 | TRBD1 | TRBV19 | CASSLSRGQGVSEQFF | TGTGCCAGTTCCCTCAGCCGGGGACAGGGGGTCAGTGAGCAGTTCTTC
. | TRBJ1-5 | . | TRBV30 | CAWETRTGQPQHF | TGTGCCTGGGAAACTCGGACGGGGCAGCCCCAGCATTTT
once | TRBJ1-5 | . | TRBV5-4 | CASSDSPGGGFGNQPQHF | TGTGCCAGCAGCGACTCTCCAGGCGGGGGGTTTGGCAATCAGCCCCAGCATTTT
. | TRBJ1-1 | . | TRBV4-1 | CASRNYRSMNTEAFF | TGCGCCAGCAGGAATTACAGGAGCATGAACACTGAAGCTTTCTTT
. | TRBJ2-3 | TRBD2 | TRBV6-5 | CASSYAGTSMADTQYF | TGTGCCAGCAGTTACGCCGGGACTAGCATGGCCGATACGCAGTATTTT
. | TRBJ2-1 | . | TRBV6-2/TRBV6-3 | CASSYVPGEQFF | TGTGCCAGCAGTTACGTGCCCGGGGAGCAGTTCTTC
. | TRBJ2-1 | TRBD2 | TRBV4-3 | CASSQVGLALNEQFF | TGCGCCAGCAGCCAAGTGGGACTAGCCCTCAATGAGCAGTTCTTC
. | TRBJ1-2 | . | TRBV28 | CASSLGARDYGYTF | TGTGCCAGCAGTTTGGGTGCGAGGGACTATGGCTACACCTTC